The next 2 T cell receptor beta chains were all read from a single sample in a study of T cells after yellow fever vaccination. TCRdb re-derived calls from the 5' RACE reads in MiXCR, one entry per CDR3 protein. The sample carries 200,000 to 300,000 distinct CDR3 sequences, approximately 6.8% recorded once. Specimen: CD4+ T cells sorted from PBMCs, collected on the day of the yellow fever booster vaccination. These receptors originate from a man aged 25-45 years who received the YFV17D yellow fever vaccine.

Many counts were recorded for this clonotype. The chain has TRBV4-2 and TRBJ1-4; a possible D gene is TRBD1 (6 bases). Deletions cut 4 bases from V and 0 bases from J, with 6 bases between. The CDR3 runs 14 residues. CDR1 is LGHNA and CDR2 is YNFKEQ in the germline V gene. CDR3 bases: TGTGCCAGCAGCCCAGGGGCAACTAATGAAAAACTGTTTTTT. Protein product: CASSPGATNEKLFF.

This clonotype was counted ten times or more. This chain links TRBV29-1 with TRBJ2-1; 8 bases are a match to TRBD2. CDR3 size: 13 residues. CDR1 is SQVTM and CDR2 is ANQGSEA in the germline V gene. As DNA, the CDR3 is TGCAGTCAACGGGCTAGCGGGCGAGATGAGCAGTTCTTC. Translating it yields CSQRASGRDEQFF.